The clone carrying this T cell receptor (beta chain) was observed once. The record originates from a study of blood T cell repertoires in COVID-19. Study in general: Sites in the United States, Italy and Spain provided acute and convalescent COVID-19 samples. Sources were T cells, B-cell-depleted T cells, or PBMCs; the material itself was cDNA or gDNA.

Clones were read by immunoSEQ multiplex PCR, and TCRdb kept only the in-frame ones, dropping some. The profile covers about 120,000 clones, with roughly four fifths appearing a single time and about 4.2% taken by the ten largest. Unmatched junction bases numbered 10, after V lost 5 bases and J lost 2 bases. The CDR3 covers 15 residues. The V gene's germline CDR1 is SQVTM and CDR2 ANQGSEA. The sample taken for sequencing was peripheral blood. The clonotype comes from a woman aged 70-85 years with acute or convalescent COVID-19. The chain has TRBV29-1 and TRBJ2-3; TRBD1 matches at 7 bases. The CDR3 DNA reads TGCAGCGTTTCGCGACAGGGTACCTTCACAGATACGCAGTATTTT. This codes for CSVSRQGTFTDTQYF.